The clone carrying this T cell receptor (beta chain) was observed a handful of times. Its antigen is unidentified. The CDR3 contains 14 residues. Trimming removed 0 bases from V and 0 bases from J, with 8 bases in between. From germline, CDR1 is DFQATT and CDR2 SNEGSKA (reference sequence). The data originate from a study of T cell repertoires in cytomegalovirus infection. About the study: CMV infection plus the matching HLA type was flagged by public TCR beta signatures.

Study-level results: Summed frequency of public TCR beta families distinguished CMV carriers with the relevant HLA.

TCRdb processed the reads anew with MiXCR; each CDR3 protein has one entry. The repertoire holds roughly 990,000 distinct CDR3 sequences, approximately 31% seen once, with more than 13% in the top ten. This TCR derives from a human donor in good health (CMV status not recorded). Some clones in this sample may be carry-over from other donors' samples. The sequences come from cultured CD8+ T cells from PBMCs, collected from culture after CMV antigen stimulation. This chain joins TRBV20-1 and TRBJ1-2; D is uncertain. The CDR3 protein is CSARDRSSNYGYTF. The CDR3 DNA follows: TGCAGTGCTAGAGATCGTAGTTCTAACTATGGCTACACCTTC.